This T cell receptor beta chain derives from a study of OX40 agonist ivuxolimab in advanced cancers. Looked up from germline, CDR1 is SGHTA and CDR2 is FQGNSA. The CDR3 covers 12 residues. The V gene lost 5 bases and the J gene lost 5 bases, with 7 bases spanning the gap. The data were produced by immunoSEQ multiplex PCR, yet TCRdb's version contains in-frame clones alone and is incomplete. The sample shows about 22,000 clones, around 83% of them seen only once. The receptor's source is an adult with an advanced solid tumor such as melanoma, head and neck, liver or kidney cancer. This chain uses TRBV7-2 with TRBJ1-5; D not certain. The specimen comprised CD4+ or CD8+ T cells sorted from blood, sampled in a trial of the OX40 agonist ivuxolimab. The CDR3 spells CASSLQDQPQHF. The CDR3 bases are TGTGCCAGCAGCCTTCAAGATCAGCCCCAGCATTTT.